The 8 T cell receptor beta chains below were found in one sample sequenced in a study of cytomegalovirus exposure and HLA in healthy donors. A multiplex PCR was run with 60 Vbeta primers and 13 Jbeta primers. The protocol was immunoSEQ multiplex PCR, while the TCRdb copy is restricted to in-frame clones and leaves out a portion. The repertoire consists of around 200,000 clones, with 82% occurring once and the leading ten covering approximately 0.8%. The source material was PBMCs. The receptor source for this set is a woman younger than 30 in good health and CMV-seronegative.

This sequence joins TRBV5-1 and TRBJ2-2; 8 bases match TRBD1. Trimming at V came to 2 bases and at J to 4 bases, leaving 4 bases not matched to a gene. The CDR3 contains 15 residues. Per germline, CDR1 SGHRS and CDR2 YFSETQ. DNA for the CDR3: TGCGCCAGCAGCTTACAAACAGGGGGCACCGGGGAGCTGTTTTTT. Protein product: CASSLQTGGTGELFF.

The chain recombines TRBV5-5 with TRBJ2-7; D gene ambiguous. Germline values: CDR1 SGHKS, CDR2 YYEKEE (reference sequence). V lost 5 bases to trimming and J lost 0 bases, with 9 bases between them. The CDR3 has 13 residues. CDR3 sequence: CASSYFGSYEQYF. The CDR3 DNA follows: TGTGCCAGCAGTTACTTCGGCTCCTACGAGCAGTACTTC. The full variable domain, with the rest looked up from reference TRBV5-5 and TRBJ2-7, is DAGVTQSPTHLIKTRGQQVTLRCSPISGHKSVSWYQQVLGQGPQFIFQYYEKEERGRGNFPDRFSARQFPNYSSELNVNALLLGDSALYLCASSYFGSYEQYFGPGTRLTVT.

The genes are TRBV6-1 and TRBJ1-4; no reliable D call. Deletions cut 4 bases from V and 7 bases from J, with 13 bases between. There are 14 residues in the CDR3. Germline V gene data show CDR1 as MNHNS and CDR2 as SASEGT. CDR3 loop: CASSGPTEAEKLFF. For the CDR3, the DNA is TGTGCCAGCAGTGGGCCTACTGAGGCTGAAAAACTGTTTTTT.

The rearrangement joins TRBV11-2 to TRBJ2-7, with TRBD2 identical over 11 bases. The CDR3 is made up of 18 amino acids. V trimming: 5 bases; J trimming: 0 bases; junction bases outside the gene matches: 12. Germline-derived CDR1 and CDR2 are SGHAT and FQNNGV. DNA of the CDR3: TGTGCCAGCAGCATCCTAGCGGGAGGCGGAGGGGCCTCCTACGAGCAGTACTTC. Amino acids: CASSILAGGGGASYEQYF.

The count of this clone is one. The chain employs TRBV19 and TRBJ2-7; 13 positions agree with TRBD2. Germline loops: CDR1 LNHDA, CDR2 SQIVND (reference sequence). The CDR3 is made up of 14 amino acids. After removal of 10 bases from V and 1 base from J, the junction contained 4 bases not matched to a gene. CDR3 sequence (DNA): TGTGCCACCCTGGGACTAGCGGGGTCCTACGAGCAGTACTTC. It is translated as CATLGLAGSYEQYF.

This sequence joins TRBV7-2 and TRBJ2-5; 9 nucleotides line up with TRBD1. Germline values: CDR1 SGHTA, CDR2 FQGNSA. J gave up 2 bases and V 1 base, and 11 bases lay outside the gene matches. The CDR3 sequence is 18 residues long. The CDR3 reads CASSLEGPGQGLQETQYF. CDR3 DNA sequence: TGTGCCAGCAGCTTAGAAGGGCCGGGACAGGGACTACAAGAGACCCAGTACTTC.

The V and J genes are TRBV6-4 and TRBJ2-1, with 7 bases matching TRBD2. From germline, CDR1 is MRHNA and CDR2 SNTAGT. The CDR3 has 16 residues. V shed 0 bases, J shed 5 bases, and the junction held 7 bases outside the gene matches. CDR3 sequence reads: CASSDSGWGLNNEQFF. DNA for the CDR3: TGTGCCAGCAGTGACTCTGGGTGGGGACTAAACAATGAGCAGTTCTTC.

The chain carries TRBV11-2 and TRBJ2-3; 8 nucleotides line up with TRBD2. The CDR3 extends over 15 amino acids. CDR1 SGHAT and CDR2 FQNNGV come from the germline V gene. J was trimmed by 0 bases and V by 7 bases; bases with no gene match: 6. This chain's CDR3 is CASNLLADSTDTQYF. DNA for the CDR3: TGTGCCAGCAACCTACTAGCGGACAGCACAGATACGCAGTATTTT. The complete variable domain, with remaining parts taken from reference TRBV11-2 and TRBJ2-3, reads EAGVAQSPRYKIIEKRQSVAFWCNPISGHATLYWYQQILGQGPKLLIQFQNNGVVDDSQLPKDRFSAERLKGVDSTLKIQPAKLEDSAVYLCASNLLADSTDTQYFGPGTRLTVL.